This TCR beta chain stems from a study of T cell responses to AZD1222 COVID-19 vaccine. TCRdb's copy holds only in-frame clones and misses some; the assay was immunoSEQ multiplex PCR. The table has roughly 93,000 clones, 75% to 90% seen once. This CDR3 has 15 residues. Germline V gene sequence: CDR1 MNHEY, CDR2 SVGEGT. Trimming removed 5 bases at V and 5 bases at J, with 16 bases between. Overall study findings and caveats: Baseline serology detected seropositivity in only six or seven AZD1222 recipients. Spike-specific TCR breadth and depth both grew after two AZD1222 doses. White British people made up most donors, females outnumbered males, and clonal diversity was possibly underestimated. Sampled repertoires all dated from after the peak T cell response.

A word on this clone: Its antigen is not known.

The input for sequencing was peripheral blood, taken on day 0 of AZD1222 vaccination. The receptor was derived from an adult in good health. V usage is TRBV6-2 or TRBV6-3 and J usage is TRBJ2-1, with D maybe TRBD2 (6 bases). The CDR3: CASSLLRRGHNEQFF. In DNA, the CDR3 is TGTGCCAGCAGTCTATTACGGAGGGGACACAATGAGCAGTTCTTC.